This is a list of T cell receptor beta chains from one sample in a study of response to subunit inactivated influenza vaccine. Each CDR3 protein is one row after TCRdb ran MiXCR on the RT-PCR reads. Of 650,000 to 850,000 distinct CDR3 sequences listed, roughly 13% are singletons. Specimen: PBMCs from blood, collected 14 days before vaccination. The receptors were gathered from a man in his forties or fifties who received an inactivated influenza vaccine. Each CDR3 is given with its conserved first and last residue. Fields, in order: CDR3 length, J gene, V gene, clone size, D gene, CDR3 protein, CDR3 DNA. D genes are given only for firm matches. Clone size is stated in some rows and not others, as once, few, many or a class when expanded.

>15|TRBJ2-5|TRBV18|few|TRBD2
CASSTGLAGKETQYF
TGTGCCAGCTCAACTGGACTAGCGGGGAAAGAGACCCAGTACTTC
>13|TRBJ2-1|TRBV29-1|few|NA
CSVPGKGVNEQFF
TGCAGCGTTCCGGGGAAAGGGGTCAATGAGCAGTTCTTC
>18|TRBJ1-2|TRBV4-3|few|NA
CASSQDIRIQGSNYGYTF
TGCGCCAGCAGCCAAGATATCCGAATCCAGGGGAGCAACTATGGCTACACCTTC
>13|TRBJ2-7|TRBV3-1|few|NA
CASSQGAYYEQYF
TGTGCCAGCAGCCAAGGGGCATACTACGAGCAGTACTTC
>13|TRBJ1-1|TRBV7-9|NA|NA
CASSLAGNSEAFF
TGTGCCAGCAGCTTAGCAGGAAACTCTGAAGCTTTCTTT
>15|TRBJ1-2|TRBV5-5|few|TRBD1
CASSRMGQANHGYTF
TGTGCCAGCAGCCGGATGGGACAGGCAAATCATGGCTACACCTTC
>14|TRBJ2-5|TRBV7-9|NA|NA
CASSETGTLGSQYF
TGTGCCAGCAGCGAAACCGGGACTCTAGGATCCCAGTACTTC
>15|TRBJ2-3|TRBV29-1|many|NA
CSVVVRGHYTDTQYF
TGCAGCGTTGTTGTGCGCGGGCACTACACAGATACGCAGTATTTT
>13|TRBJ2-2|TRBV11-2|NA|NA
CASSPGAGGELFF
TGTGCCAGCAGCCCTGGGGCGGGCGGGGAGCTGTTTTTT
>13|TRBJ2-1|TRBV14|few|NA
CASSQDSVTEQFF
TGTGCCAGCAGCCAAGATTCCGTTACTGAGCAGTTCTTC
>16|TRBJ1-4|TRBV4-1|few|NA
CASSLLPLVSSEKLFF
TGCGCCAGCAGCCTATTACCCTTGGTCAGTTCTGAAAAACTGTTTTTT
>14|TRBJ2-5|TRBV4-2|NA|NA
CASSQDLWGETQYF
TGTGCCAGCAGCCAAGATCTTTGGGGAGAGACCCAGTACTTC
>15|TRBJ2-1|TRBV3-1|NA|TRBD2
CASSQVRGRTNEQFF
TGTGCCAGCAGCCAAGTCCGCGGGAGAACCAATGAGCAGTTCTTC
>14|TRBJ1-4|TRBV10-3|NA|NA
CAISEGQKNEKLFF
TGTGCCATCAGTGAGGGCCAGAAAAATGAAAAACTGTTTTTT
>15|TRBJ1-1|TRBV18|NA|TRBD1
CASSPTGAASTEAFF
TGTGCCAGCTCACCAACAGGGGCGGCGAGCACTGAAGCTTTCTTT
>15|TRBJ2-7|TRBV12-3/TRBV12-4|few|TRBD2
CASSLLAGNTYEQYF
TGTGCCAGCAGTTTACTAGCGGGGAATACCTACGAGCAGTACTTC
>16|TRBJ2-1|TRBV7-8|once|NA
CASSLRRLEGGNEQFF
TGTGCCAGCAGCTTGCGCCGCCTTGAAGGGGGCAATGAGCAGTTCTTC
>17|TRBJ1-6|TRBV10-3|many|TRBD1
CAISPGQGTSYNSPLHF
TGTGCCATCAGTCCGGGACAGGGGACCTCCTATAATTCACCCCTCCACTTT
>16|TRBJ2-2|TRBV4-3|NA|NA
CASSQDASANTGELFF
TGCGCCAGCAGCCAAGATGCATCCGCGAACACCGGGGAGCTGTTTTTT
>13|TRBJ2-3|TRBV5-1|many|NA
CASSWESTDTQYF
TGCGCCAGCAGCTGGGAGAGCACAGATACGCAGTATTTT
>15|TRBJ2-7|TRBV7-2|few|NA
CASSLVKGGTDEQYF
TGTGCCAGCAGCTTAGTCAAGGGGGGGACAGACGAGCAGTACTTC
>17|TRBJ1-1|TRBV6-1|NA|NA
CASSEGSAARGNTEAFF
TGTGCCAGCAGTGAAGGAAGTGCGGCAAGAGGTAACACTGAAGCTTTCTTT
>15|TRBJ2-4|TRBV12-3/TRBV12-4|NA|TRBD1
CASSPDRGPGNIQYF
TGTGCCAGCAGCCCCGACAGGGGGCCGGGAAACATTCAGTACTTC
>15|TRBJ2-7|TRBV6-2/TRBV6-3|NA|TRBD1
CASSSIRQGAREQYF
TGTGCCAGCAGTTCAATTCGGCAGGGGGCAAGAGAGCAGTACTTC
>18|TRBJ2-7|TRBV5-1|once|TRBD2
CASSLGTSMREWIYEQYF
TGCGCCAGCAGCTTGGGGACCTCGATGCGGGAGTGGATATACGAGCAGTACTTC
>15|TRBJ1-5|TRBV6-5|few|NA
CASSSRSTGNQPQHF
TGTGCCAGCAGTTCCCGAAGTACGGGCAATCAGCCCCAGCATTTT
>14|TRBJ2-7|TRBV14|NA|TRBD1
CASSQGQFSYEQYF
TGTGCCAGCAGCCAGGGACAGTTCTCCTACGAGCAGTACTTC
>13|TRBJ1-1|TRBV10-3|NA|NA
CAIRDSTNTEAFF
TGTGCCATCAGGGACTCCACGAACACTGAAGCTTTCTTT
>12|TRBJ2-7|TRBV10-3|NA|NA
CAISESSGEQYF
TGTGCCATCAGTGAAAGTAGTGGCGAGCAGTACTTC
>13|TRBJ2-7|TRBV11-3|NA|NA
CASSLGIGDEQYF
TGTGCCAGCAGCTTAGGGATCGGGGACGAGCAGTACTTC
>14|TRBJ1-6|TRBV20-1|once|TRBD1
CSVPATGGYSPLHF
TGCAGTGTTCCCGCAACAGGGGGGTATTCACCCCTCCACTTT
>15|TRBJ2-2|TRBV19|NA|NA
CASSKQGTLTGELFF
TGTGCCAGTAGTAAGCAGGGAACCCTCACCGGGGAGCTGTTTTTT
>14|TRBJ2-5|TRBV2|many|NA
CASVWDLNRKTQYF
TGTGCCAGCGTCTGGGACCTCAATAGGAAGACCCAGTACTTC
>15|TRBJ1-6|TRBV3-1|few|NA
CASSQAGAVTSPLHF
TGTGCCAGCAGCCAAGCAGGGGCAGTGACTTCACCCCTCCACTTT
>15|TRBJ2-2|TRBV5-1|many|TRBD1
CASSSGTGGSGELFF
TGCGCCAGCAGCTCCGGGACAGGGGGTTCCGGGGAGCTGTTTTTT
>13|TRBJ2-5|TRBV20-1|once|TRBD1
CSAQTGKSETQYF
TGCAGTGCTCAGACAGGGAAAAGTGAGACCCAGTACTTC
>11|TRBJ2-7|TRBV12-3/TRBV12-4|NA|NA
CASSFGGLQYF
TGTGCCAGCAGTTTTGGAGGTCTGCAGTACTTC
>15|TRBJ1-2|TRBV11-1|few|NA
CASSLGGRNNYGYTF
TGTGCCAGCAGCCTAGGAGGGCGGAATAACTATGGCTACACCTTC
>16|TRBJ2-1|TRBV20-1|NA|TRBD2
CSARASAGDPYNEQFF
TGCAGTGCTAGAGCCTCAGCGGGGGACCCCTACAATGAGCAGTTCTTC
>13|TRBJ2-5|TRBV6-5|NA|NA
CASSYKGSETQYF
TGTGCCAGCAGTTACAAGGGGTCGGAGACCCAGTACTTC
>15|TRBJ2-2|TRBV5-6|NA|TRBD2
CASSWTTSGGGELFF
TGTGCCAGCAGCTGGACCACTAGCGGGGGCGGGGAGCTGTTTTTT
>11|TRBJ2-7|TRBV7-9|NA|NA
CASSPAVKQYF
TGTGCCAGCAGCCCCGCGGTCAAGCAGTACTTC
>13|TRBJ1-6|TRBV5-1|NA|TRBD1
CASSLGQGSPLHF
TGTGCCAGCAGTTTAGGACAGGGGTCACCCCTCCACTTT
>12|TRBJ1-5|TRBV28|many|NA
CASSALRQPQHF
TGTGCCAGCAGCGCCCTAAGGCAGCCCCAGCATTTT
>16|TRBJ1-2|TRBV6-2/TRBV6-3|few|TRBD1
CASSYSRDRGNYGYTF
TGTGCCAGCAGTTACTCCCGGGACAGGGGAAACTATGGCTACACCTTC
>15|TRBJ2-5|TRBV20-1|few|NA
CSARDNSGPFLTQYF
TGCAGTGCTAGAGATAATAGCGGACCATTTTTGACCCAGTACTTC
>17|TRBJ2-3|TRBV12-3/TRBV12-4|many|NA
CASSPSGGFFSTDTQYF
TGTGCCAGCAGTCCGTCCGGGGGTTTCTTTTCCACAGATACGCAGTATTTT
>16|TRBJ2-3|TRBV7-6|few|TRBD2
CASSLLSAGPSDTQYF
TGTGCCAGCAGCTTATTATCAGCGGGGCCCAGCGATACGCAGTATTTT
>13|TRBJ1-1|TRBV6-1|NA|NA
CASHGAGGTEAFF
TGTGCCAGCCATGGAGCGGGGGGCACTGAAGCTTTCTTT
>16|TRBJ2-2|TRBV12-3/TRBV12-4|NA|NA
CASSLVRTKFPGELFF
TGTGCCAGCAGTTTAGTTAGGACCAAGTTCCCCGGGGAGCTGTTTTTT
>15|TRBJ2-7|TRBV9|once|TRBD2
CASSVGASGTYEQYF
TGTGCCAGCAGCGTCGGGGCTAGCGGGACCTACGAGCAGTACTTC
>15|TRBJ1-2|TRBV3-1|few|TRBD1
CASSPMTGSLYGYTF
TGTGCCAGCAGCCCCATGACAGGGAGCCTCTATGGCTACACCTTC
>21|TRBJ1-3|TRBV20-1|many|NA
CSARNPNTATTHSFSGNTIYF
TGCAGTGCTAGAAATCCGAATACAGCCACCACTCACAGCTTCTCTGGAAACACCATATATTTT